This T cell receptor (beta chain) was obtained from a study of blood T cell repertoires in COVID-19. Study context: From T cells, B-cell-depleted T cells, or PBMCs came the material, which was cDNA or gDNA.

This CDR3 is built from 16 residues. Germline loops: CDR1 SGHRS, CDR2 YFSETQ. With 3 bases clipped from V and 5 bases from J, the junction kept 12 bases outside the gene matches. The method was immunoSEQ multiplex PCR; TCRdb's version includes in-frame clones alone and lacks a portion of them. The sample carries about 310,000 clones, roughly 88% recorded once. The chain uses TRBV5-1 and TRBJ2-7; 9 nucleotides match TRBD1. The specimen was PBMCs or T cells enriched from blood (not recorded which). The receptor was derived from a man in his thirties or forties who had recovered from COVID-19. The CDR3 loop is CASSYNLGQGFNEQYF. The CDR3 DNA follows: TGCGCCAGCAGCTATAATCTGGGACAGGGTTTCAACGAGCAGTACTTC.